The clone carrying this TCR beta chain has more than one count but fewer than ten. Antigen specificity is unknown. The length of the CDR3 is 16 residues. CDR1 and CDR2 (germline): DFQATT, SNEGSKA (reference sequence). Losses at the gene ends were 6 bases for V and 0 bases for J; bases not matched to a gene: 9. This specimen belongs to a study of identical twins. Template switching introduced a universal primer site, and the cDNA bore unique molecular identifiers. Via MiXCR, TCRdb re-called the 5' RACE reads, giving one row per CDR3 protein. The sample lists under 300,000 distinct CDR3 sequences; more than 13% were seen once. The study's findings and limits: Not following the same donors, the study drew its conclusions from cross-sectional statistical analysis.

The chain has TRBV20-1 and TRBJ2-1; 9 bases line up with TRBD1. What was sequenced was memory (CD45RO+) T cells sorted from blood. This sequence originates from a woman in her late teens or twenties in good health. For the CDR3, the DNA is TGCAGTGCCAGTAACAGGGGGCCGAGCTCCTACAATGAGCAGTTCTTC. Residues: CSASNRGPSSYNEQFF.